The clone carrying this T cell receptor beta chain was picked up many times. Its matching antigen is unknown. The V end lost 2 bases, the J end lost 0 bases, and 11 bases lay between the germline ends. CDR3 length equals 15 residues. Germline V lookup: CDR1 SGHAT, CDR2 FQNNGV. The sample originates from a study of CD8 T cells in ankylosing spondylitis. General study findings and limits: Within ankylosing spondylitis blood, a TCR beta motif made up of roughly eight highly homologous variants appeared to be characteristic. Peripheral blood samples showed relatively rare disease-linked clones, and these clones were CD8+. Clones linked to disease were reported to show significant enrichment in matched ankylosing spondylitis synovial fluid.

Construction of TCR beta libraries was performed using quantitative 5'-RACE with molecular barcodes. One entry per CDR3 protein results from TCRdb running MiXCR on the 5' RACE reads. The sample includes approximately 140,000 distinct CDR3 sequences, roughly 8.8% seen only once; the top ten take approximately 3.4%. The receptor was isolated from a male donor with ankylosing spondylitis or in good health (not recorded which). The genes are TRBV11-2 and TRBJ2-7; D is possibly TRBD2 (6 bases). Sequences were obtained from blood, either unsorted or a sorted T cell fraction (not recorded which). In DNA, the CDR3 is TGTGCCAGCAGCTTATCACGGGAGCTCTCCTACGAGCAGTACTTC. Translation: CASSLSRELSYEQYF.